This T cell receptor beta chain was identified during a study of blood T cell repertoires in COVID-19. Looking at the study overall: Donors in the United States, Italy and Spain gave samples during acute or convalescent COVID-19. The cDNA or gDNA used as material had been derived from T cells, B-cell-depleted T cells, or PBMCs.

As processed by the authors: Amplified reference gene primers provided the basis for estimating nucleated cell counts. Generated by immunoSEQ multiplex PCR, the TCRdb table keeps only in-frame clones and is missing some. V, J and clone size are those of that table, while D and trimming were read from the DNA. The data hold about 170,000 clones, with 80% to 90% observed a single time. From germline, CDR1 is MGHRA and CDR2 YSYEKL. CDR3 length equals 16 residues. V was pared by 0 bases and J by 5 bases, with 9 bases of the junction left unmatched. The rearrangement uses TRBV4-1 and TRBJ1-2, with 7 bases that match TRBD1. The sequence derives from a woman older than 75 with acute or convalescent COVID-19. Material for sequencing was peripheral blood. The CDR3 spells CASSQEGIRGRYGYTF. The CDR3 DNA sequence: TGCGCCAGCAGCCAAGAGGGAATCAGGGGGAGATATGGCTACACCTTC.